The 13 T cell receptor beta chains below all came from one sample that was sequenced in a study of shared clonotypes between healthy human individuals. TCRdb's table, derived via immunoSEQ multiplex PCR, lists solely in-frame clones and lacks some. Among about 510,000 clones, 90% to 96% were seen once, and the ten largest hold less than 0.06%. The sample consisted of naive CD4+ T cells sorted from blood. Subset given: CD45RA+ positively selected. These receptors were collected from a woman aged 25 to 45 in good health.

This chain uses TRBV6-5 with TRBJ1-1; no reliable D call. The CDR3 has 14 residues. V lost 1 base to trimming and J lost 1 base, with 7 bases between them. CDR1 and CDR2 from the germline V gene are MNHEY and SVGAGI. CDR3 sequence (DNA): TGTGCCAGCAGTTACTTATCAGAGAACACTGAAGCTTTCTTT. Its translation: CASSYLSENTEAFF.

This chain connects TRBV18 to TRBJ1-2; TRBD1 aligns across 7 bases. The germline gives CDR1 KGHSH, CDR2 LQKENI. CDR3 length equals 18 residues. Losses at the gene ends were 3 bases for V and 2 bases for J; bases not matched to a gene: 15. CDR3 nucleotides: TGTGCCAGCTCACCCCGTGCGGAACCGGGACAGCTAAACTATGGCTACACCTTC. This translates into CASSPRAEPGQLNYGYTF.

Note on this clone: The CDR3 ends on some other residue instead of the conserved phenylalanine or tryptophan, so this is likely a read error. The limits of the CDR3 on the DNA are not certain, so only TCRdb's listed CDR3 is given. This chain links TRBV7-5 with TRBJ2-3; the table's D call of TRBD1 was not tested on the DNA. TRBV7-5 is tagged as a pseudogene. Counting both end residues, the CDR3 totals 9 amino acids. The CDR3 spells CVRSLPGSI.

The gene calls are TRBV19 and TRBJ2-1, with 7 bases aligning to TRBD2. The J segment lost 6 bases and the V segment lost 5 bases, leaving 7 bases of the junction unmatched. This CDR3 contains 14 residues. Germline V gene data show CDR1 as LNHDA and CDR2 as SQIVND (reference sequence). CDR3 DNA: TGTGCCAGTAGTTTGTGGGAGGGCCTCAATGAGCAGTTCTTC. Translating gives CASSLWEGLNEQFF.

J is TRBJ2-7 and V is TRBV28; D possibly uses TRBD1 or TRBD2 (6 bases each). V gave up 6 bases and J gave up 4 bases, with 22 bases separating them. The CDR3 spans 16 residues. Germline values: CDR1 MDHEN, CDR2 SYDVKM. The CDR3, as DNA: TGTGCCAGCAGCCGCGAAGGGGCCCGAGGGGGGTACGAGCAGTACTTC. Translating it yields CASSREGARGGYEQYF.

V usage is TRBV15 and J usage is TRBJ2-7; the match to TRBD2 covers 10 bases. This CDR3 comprises 15 residues. CDR1 is LNHNV and CDR2 is YYDKDF in the germline V gene (reference sequence). Germline trimming cut 4 bases from V and 0 bases from J; bases unmatched to any gene: 3. CDR3 sequence (DNA): TGTGCCACCAGCAACGGACTAGCGGACTCCTACGAGCAGTACTTC. Translation gives CATSNGLADSYEQYF.

J is TRBJ1-6 and V is TRBV2; 7 nucleotides line up with TRBD1. Germline CDR1 and CDR2: SNHLY and FYNNEI. V was pared by 2 bases and J by 6 bases, with 4 bases of the junction left unmatched. The CDR3 consists of 15 residues. The CDR3 loop reads CASSEKGAANSPLHF. The CDR3 DNA sequence: TGTGCCAGCAGTGAAAAGGGGGCGGCTAATTCACCCCTCCACTTT. The variable domain in full, with the rest retrieved from reference TRBV2 and TRBJ1-6, is EPEVTQTPSHQVTQMGQEVILRCVPISNHLYFYWYRQILGQKVEFLVSFYNNEISEKSEIFDDQFSVERPDGSNFTLKIRSTKLEDSAMYFCASSEKGAANSPLHFGNGTRLTVT.

V is TRBV7-9 and J is TRBJ1-2; 9 nucleotides match TRBD1. The germline V gene has CDR1 SEHNR and CDR2 FQNEAQ (reference sequence). J lost 3 bases, V lost 4 bases, and 9 bases had no gene match. The CDR3 length is 16 residues. The CDR3 DNA follows: TGTGCCAGCAGCTCAAAAACGACAGGGGGGGACTATGGCTACACCTTC. Translating gives CASSSKTTGGDYGYTF.

The rearrangement links TRBV11-2 to TRBJ2-5; tentatively, D is TRBD1 (6 bases). Trimming shortened V by 4 bases and J by 2 bases, and 14 bases separated the two germline ends. Germline CDR1 and CDR2: SGHAT and FQNNGV. CDR3 length equals 15 residues. CDR3 DNA: TGTGCCAGCAGCTCGCCGGGTAGGGGGCAAGAGACCCAGTACTTC. It is translated as CASSSPGRGQETQYF.

V and J are TRBV7-9 and TRBJ2-3, with TRBD1 matching 8 bases. CDR1 is SEHNR and CDR2 is FQNEAQ in the germline V gene (reference sequence). The CDR3 extends over 14 amino acids. V shed 3 bases and J 6 bases; nucleotides not matched to a gene: 5. As DNA, the CDR3 is TGTGCCAGCAGCTTCAGGGGGCGCGGGGATACGCAGTATTTT. Protein product: CASSFRGRGDTQYF.

The chain employs TRBV14 and TRBJ2-5; 7 bases are shared with TRBD2. J lost 5 bases, V lost 3 bases, and 12 bases had no gene match. The CDR3 has 16 residues. Germline-derived CDR1 and CDR2 are SGHDN and FVKESK. The CDR3 region has the DNA TGTGCCAGCAGCCACGCGTGGGGGAGGGCCTTTGAGACCCAGTACTTC. It encodes CASSHAWGRAFETQYF.

The J gene is TRBJ2-7, the V gene TRBV5-1; TRBD2 matches at 11 bases. The trim removed 4 bases at V and 4 bases at J, leaving 10 bases unmatched. This CDR3 has 16 amino acids. Looked up from germline, CDR1 is SGHRS and CDR2 is YFSETQ. CDR3 DNA: TGCGCCAGCAGCGATACTAGCGGGAGAAATTCGTACGAGCAGTACTTC. Its protein is CASSDTSGRNSYEQYF.

The J gene is TRBJ1-5, the V gene TRBV5-8, with D perhaps matching TRBD1 (6 bases). The CDR3 spans 16 residues. The V and J ends lost 4 bases and 2 bases respectively, with 16 bases between them. Germline V gives CDR1 SGHTS, CDR2 YDEGEE. CDR3 nucleotide sequence: TGTGCCAGCAGCCCGGGGGGCCCCATGGGCAATCAGCCCCAGCATTTT. This translates into CASSPGGPMGNQPQHF.